These 19 T cell receptor beta chains originate from one sample sequenced in a study of radiation and T cells in renal cell carcinoma. Only in-frame clones appear in the TCRdb table, and some are missing; sequencing was by immunoSEQ multiplex PCR. Of tens of thousands of clones detected, approximately 86% appear once; the ten largest clones hold roughly a tenth. Regarding time point: blood 4 weeks post-SBRT, at nephrectomy. Treatment given: 15 Gy SBRT to primary tumor, nephrectomy 4 weeks later. Material: blood, obtained from a patient whose treatment included radiotherapy and nephrectomy. The source of these receptors is a man aged 45-65 years with renal cell carcinoma.

This rearrangement joins TRBV7-8 to TRBJ1-6; the D is unclear. This CDR3 is built from 14 residues. Trimming removed 3 bases at V and 4 bases at J, with 7 bases between. Germline CDR1 reads SGHVS; CDR2 reads FQNEAQ. CDR3 loop: CASSFSGYNSPLHF. CDR3 nucleotide sequence: TGTGCCAGCAGCTTTTCGGGGTATAATTCACCCCTCCACTTT.

The chain recombines TRBV18 with TRBJ1-5; 12 bases agree with TRBD1. Germline CDR1 is KGHSH and CDR2 is LQKENI. The CDR3 spans 18 residues. Germline trimming cut 2 bases from V and 4 bases from J; bases unmatched to any gene: 9. CDR3 amino acids: CASSPGTGGAGSNQPQHF. Written as DNA, the CDR3 is TGTGCCAGCTCACCAGGGACAGGGGGCGCGGGGTCGAATCAGCCCCAGCATTTT.

This chain links TRBV4-3 with TRBJ1-2, with D possibly being TRBD1 (6 bases). V lost 5 bases, J lost 4 bases, and 14 bases lay in between. This CDR3 region has 14 residues. Germline CDR1 and CDR2: LGHNA and YSLEER. The CDR3 region is CASSAGGAIYGYTF. The CDR3 DNA sequence: TGCGCCAGCAGCGCCGGGGGCGCGATCTATGGCTACACCTTC.

The V and J genes are TRBV7-2 and TRBJ2-2, with 12 bases identical to TRBD1. Germline V lookup: CDR1 SGHTA, CDR2 FQGNSA. The CDR3 length is 16 residues. The junction had 7 bases not matched to a gene; V was cut back by 7 bases and J by 4 bases. CDR3 bases: TGTGCCAGCACCCCGCCGGGACAGGGGGCCACCGGGGAGCTGTTTTTT. Its protein product is CASTPPGQGATGELFF.

The chain joins TRBV10-1 to TRBJ2-7; D remains ambiguous. V shed 11 bases and J shed 0 bases, with 11 bases lying between them. CDR1 WNHNN and CDR2 SYGVQD come from the germline V gene (reference sequence). The CDR3 loop spans 12 amino acids. The CDR3: CAGAVSSYEQYF. In DNA, the CDR3 is TGCGCCGGTGCTGTCAGCTCCTACGAGCAGTACTTC.

V is TRBV27 and J is TRBJ1-6; D not certain. This CDR3 is built from 17 residues. CDR1 is MNHEY and CDR2 is SMNVEV in the germline V gene (reference sequence). V shed 7 bases and J shed 2 bases, with 18 bases lying between them. Here the CDR3 reads CASTQNGLLTYNSPLHF. CDR3 coding DNA: TGTGCCAGCACCCAAAACGGGTTACTAACCTATAATTCACCCCTCCACTTT.

The chain recombines TRBV18 with TRBJ1-2, with a possible D match to TRBD1 (5 bases). V shed 2 bases and J shed 5 bases, with 15 bases lying between them. The CDR3 is 15 amino acids. Germline CDR1 and CDR2: KGHSH and LQKENI. CDR3 DNA: TGTGCCAGCTCACCAGCTCTGGGGCATGGATATGGCTACACCTTC. Translating it yields CASSPALGHGYGYTF.

V gene TRBV5-8 combines with J gene TRBJ2-7, with 7 bases identical to TRBD1. Germline CDR1 reads SGHTS; CDR2 reads YDEGEE. This CDR3 spans 16 amino acids. V shed 6 bases, J shed 3 bases, and the junction held 15 bases outside the gene matches. CDR3 DNA sequence: TGTGCCAGCAACTCTGTCGACAGGGTGGCTATCTACGAGCAGTACTTC. Protein sequence: CASNSVDRVAIYEQYF.

The chain is built from TRBV18 and TRBJ1-5; D might be TRBD1 (6 bases). This CDR3 region has 14 residues. The germline gives CDR1 KGHSH, CDR2 LQKENI. V lost 5 bases, J lost 5 bases, and 13 bases lay in between. The DNA of the CDR3 is TGTGCCAGCTCAACGGGGACATCGGATCAGCCCCAGCATTTT. It specifies CASSTGTSDQPQHF.

This clone has just a few counts. CDR3 in DNA: TGTGCCATCAGTGAAAATGGGGACAATGAGCAGTTCTTC. This sequence encodes CAISENGDNEQFF. The chain employs TRBV10-3 and TRBJ2-1, with no clear D. In germline, CDR1 is ENHRY, CDR2 SYGVKD. The CDR3 loop spans 13 amino acids. The ends were cut back, 3 bases at V and 5 bases at J, with 8 bases in the middle.

The chain carries TRBV6-6 and TRBJ2-7; the D gene is possibly TRBD2 (6 bases). V lost 5 bases to trimming and J lost 2 bases, with 16 bases between them. The V gene's germline CDR1 is MNHNY and CDR2 SVGAGI (reference sequence). CDR3 length: 15 amino acids. In nucleotides, the CDR3 is TGTGCCAGCAGTCCACTGGCGGGGTCCACCTACGAGCAGTACTTC. Translation gives CASSPLAGSTYEQYF.

V gene TRBV27 combines with J gene TRBJ1-5; D possibly corresponds to TRBD1 (6 bases). This CDR3 spans 15 amino acids. CDR1 MNHEY and CDR2 SMNVEV come from the germline V gene (reference sequence). V shed 6 bases and J shed 2 bases, with 14 bases lying between them. CDR3 protein: CASRTRGWGNQPQHF. The CDR3 DNA reads as TGTGCCAGCAGGACCAGGGGTTGGGGCAATCAGCCCCAGCATTTT.

The chain joins TRBV18 to TRBJ2-2; D perhaps matches TRBD2 (6 bases). Germline V gene data show CDR1 as KGHSH and CDR2 as LQKENI. The CDR3 contains 15 residues. V gave up 1 base and J gave up 2 bases, with 8 bases separating them. CDR3 region: CASSPLGLNTGELFF. CDR3 bases: TGTGCCAGCTCACCACTAGGACTAAACACCGGGGAGCTGTTTTTT.

The CDR3 bases are TGTGCCAGTAGTGGGGACTCCCAGACCTCTTACGAGCAGTACTTC. Translating gives CASSGDSQTSYEQYF. The V and J genes are TRBV19 and TRBJ2-7, with D possibly being TRBD2 (6 bases). The CDR3 sequence is 15 residues long. Deletions cut 5 bases from V and 4 bases from J, with 18 bases between. CDR1 and CDR2 from the germline V gene are LNHDA and SQIVND (reference sequence).

The genes are TRBV27 and TRBJ2-7; 10 bases align to TRBD1. This CDR3 comprises 14 residues. Germline CDR1 is MNHEY and CDR2 is SMNVEV (reference sequence). V gave up 4 bases and J gave up 3 bases; unmatched junction bases: 3. The CDR3 loop reads CASSSDRGHYEQYF. The CDR3 coding sequence is TGTGCCAGCAGTTCCGACAGGGGGCACTACGAGCAGTACTTC.

The chain is built from TRBV6-5 and TRBJ1-5, with D unresolved. V lost 2 bases and J lost 7, with 9 bases in between. Looked up from germline, CDR1 is MNHEY and CDR2 is SVGAGI. This CDR3 has 13 residues. The DNA for the CDR3 is TGTGCCAGCAGTTACGGTGATAGGCAGCCCCAGCATTTT. Translating gives CASSYGDRQPQHF.

The chain uses TRBV12-5 and TRBJ2-3; 8 bases match TRBD2. Germline assignment: CDR1 LGHNT and CDR2 FRNRAP. The CDR3 has 15 residues. With 1 base clipped from V and 3 bases from J, the junction kept 3 bases outside the gene matches. This CDR3 is CASGLGTGGTDTQYF. CDR3 sequence (DNA): TGTGCTAGTGGTTTGGGGACGGGGGGGACAGATACGCAGTATTTT.

This chain uses TRBV6-1 with TRBJ2-1; D might be TRBD1 or TRBD2, each matching 5 bases. The CDR3 is 16 amino acids. Germline V gene lookup returns CDR1 MNHNS and CDR2 SASEGT. V lost 4 bases and J lost 2, with 15 bases in between. The CDR3: CASSVLAKGPYNEQFF. The CDR3 nucleotides are TGTGCCAGCAGTGTCCTGGCCAAGGGACCCTACAATGAGCAGTTCTTC.

The chain is built from TRBV11-2 and TRBJ1-4; a possible D gene is TRBD1 (6 bases). This CDR3 contains 13 residues. Germline CDR1 is SGHAT and CDR2 is FQNNGV. Trimming removed 1 base at V and 16 bases at J, with 16 bases between. The CDR3 bases are TGTGCCAGCAGCTTAGTAGGAGAGGGGGACGCGTTTTTT. Protein sequence: CASSLVGEGDAFF. The full variable domain, rest sourced from reference TRBV11-2 and TRBJ1-4, is EAGVAQSPRYKIIEKRQSVAFWCNPISGHATLYWYQQILGQGPKLLIQFQNNGVVDDSQLPKDRFSAERLKGVDSTLKIQPAKLEDSAVYLCASSLVGEGDAFFGSGTQLSVL.